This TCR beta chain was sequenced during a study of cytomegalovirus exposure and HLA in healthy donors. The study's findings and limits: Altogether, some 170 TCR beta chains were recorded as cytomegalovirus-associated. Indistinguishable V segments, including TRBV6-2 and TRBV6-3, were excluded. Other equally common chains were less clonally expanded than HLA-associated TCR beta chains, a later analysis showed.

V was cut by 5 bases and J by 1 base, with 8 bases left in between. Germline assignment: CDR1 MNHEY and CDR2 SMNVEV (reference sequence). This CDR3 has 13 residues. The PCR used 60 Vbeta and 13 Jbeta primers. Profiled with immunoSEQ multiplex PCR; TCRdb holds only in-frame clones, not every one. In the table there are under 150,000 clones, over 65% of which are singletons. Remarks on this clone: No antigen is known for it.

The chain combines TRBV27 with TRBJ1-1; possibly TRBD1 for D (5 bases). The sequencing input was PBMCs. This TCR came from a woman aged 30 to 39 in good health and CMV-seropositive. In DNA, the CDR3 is TGTGCCAGCAGTCGAACAGGGAACACTGAAGCTTTCTTT. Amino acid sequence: CASSRTGNTEAFF.